The 28 T cell receptor beta chains below were found in one sample sequenced in a study of T-cell reconstitution after alpha-beta-depleted transplantation in children (dated by TCRdb to 2016 to 2018). Library preparation employed PCR. TCRdb lists the instrument as Illumina HiSeq 2500. TCR library preparation used molecular barcoding, with unique molecular identifiers applied to normalize quantification of the TCRbeta repertoire. The raw public reads went through TCRdb reprocessing: fastp at Q25, MiXCR clone calling, in-frame beta chains kept. A single entry per CDR3 protein holds the most common genes and DNA from its merged rows. The sample records tens of thousands of distinct CDR3 sequences, roughly 46% of which are singletons. The top ten clonotypes cover less than 98% of the sample. Read against the paper, the sample's treatment or condition label means: allogeneic hematopoietic cell transplantation with graft depleted of TCRalphabeta T cells and CD19 B cells.

The sample consisted of PBMCs, mostly from graft donor cells, taken 360 days after TCRalphabeta/CD19-depleted stem cell transplant. The receptors come from a male patient younger than 18 who had a stem cell transplant for acute lymphoblastic leukemia, so the T cells may come from the graft donor.

The chain carries TRBV7-9 and TRBJ2-1; D gene uncertain. Trimming removed 0 bases from V and 3 bases from J, with 9 bases in between. The CDR3 runs to 15 residues. Germline CDR1 reads SEHNR; CDR2 reads FQNEAQ (reference sequence). The CDR3 nucleotides are TGTGCCAGCAGCTTAGCCGGACCCTTCTACAATGAGCAGTTCTTC. As protein: CASSLAGPFYNEQFF.

The V gene is TRBV9, the J gene TRBJ1-2, with TRBD1 identical over 10 bases. With 4 bases clipped from V and 5 bases from J, the junction kept 11 bases outside the gene matches. Germline CDR1 reads SGDLS; CDR2 reads YYNGEE. The CDR3 is 16 amino acids. The CDR3, as DNA: TGTGCCAGCAGCCCACCAGTAGAGGGACAGGGGTATGGCTACACCTTC. This gives the protein CASSPPVEGQGYGYTF.

This clonotype was seen many times. V and J are TRBV19 and TRBJ2-2, with a weak D call TRBD1 (5 bases). The V gene's germline CDR1 is LNHDA and CDR2 SQIVND (reference sequence). This CDR3 has 14 residues. Trimming shortened V by 7 bases and J by 3 bases, and 12 bases separated the two germline ends. The CDR3 is CASKRGPDTGELFF. Here the CDR3 DNA reads TGTGCCAGTAAAAGGGGTCCGGACACCGGGGAGCTGTTTTTT. Using reference TRBV19 and TRBJ2-2 for the parts outside the CDR3, the full variable domain is DGGITQSPKYLFRKEGQNVTLSCEQNLNHDAMYWYRQDPGQGLRLIYYSQIVNDFQKGDIAEGYSVSREKKESFPLTVTSAQKNPTAFYLCASKRGPDTGELFFGEGSRLTVL.

The gene calls are TRBV7-9 and TRBJ2-4; TRBD2 is a possible D gene (5 bases). Germline lookup yields CDR1 SEHNR and CDR2 FQNEAQ (reference sequence). Trimming shortened V by 9 bases and J by 6 bases, and 18 bases separated the two germline ends. This CDR3 has 14 amino acids. The CDR3 loop reads CASGMGDPSNIQYF. In DNA, the CDR3 is TGTGCCAGTGGGATGGGAGACCCTTCAAACATTCAGTACTTC.

The CDR3 DNA reads as TGCGCCAGCAGCCAAGATTGGGGCCTCTACAATGAGCAGTTCTTC. This codes for CASSQDWGLYNEQFF. This chain links TRBV4-1 with TRBJ2-1, with TRBD1 as a possible D gene (5 bases). The CDR3 spans 15 residues. Trimming left V 0 bases short and J 3 bases short, with 9 bases between. In germline, CDR1 is MGHRA, CDR2 YSYEKL.

This clonotype was detected many times. The chain joins TRBV4-1 to TRBJ2-1; D is uncertain. V was trimmed by 4 bases and J by 6 bases, leaving 10 bases between them. The CDR3 spans 13 residues. Germline values: CDR1 MGHRA, CDR2 YSYEKL. The CDR3 loop is CASSPAGPNEQFF. CDR3 bases: TGCGCCAGCAGCCCGGCCGGCCCCAATGAGCAGTTCTTC.

V usage is TRBV29-1 and J usage is TRBJ2-7; 10 bases are a match to TRBD2. Trimming at V came to 4 bases and at J to 5 bases, leaving 8 bases not matched to a gene. There are 14 residues in the CDR3. Per the germline V gene, CDR1 is SQVTM and CDR2 is ANQGSEA. The CDR3 loop is CSVVFVLAGDEQYF. CDR3 DNA: TGCAGCGTTGTCTTCGTCCTAGCGGGAGACGAGCAGTACTTC.

The V gene is TRBV7-6, the J gene TRBJ1-1; TRBD1 might be the D (5 bases). The V and J ends lost 2 bases and 3 bases respectively, with 10 bases between them. Per germline, CDR1 SGHVS and CDR2 FNYEAQ. The CDR3 is 14 amino acids. As DNA, the CDR3 is TGTGCCAGCAGCTTACAGGGTCTCGACACTGAAGCTTTCTTT. This gives the protein CASSLQGLDTEAFF.

The chain links TRBV9 to TRBJ2-5; D possibly corresponds to TRBD1 (5 bases). CDR3 size: 14 residues. V was cut by 2 bases and J by 4 bases, with 12 bases left in between. CDR1 is SGDLS and CDR2 is YYNGEE in the germline V gene. CDR3 region: CASSVGGAAETQYF. CDR3 sequence (DNA): TGTGCCAGCAGCGTGGGTGGGGCAGCAGAGACCCAGTACTTC.

This clonotype appeared a few times. The chain is built from TRBV10-3 and TRBJ2-5; 12 nucleotides agree with TRBD2. The CDR3 is made up of 15 amino acids. Trimming took 6 bases from V and 5 from J; bases not matched to a gene: 7. The germline CDR1 and CDR2 sequences are ENHRY and SYGVKD. The CDR3 reads CAISLAGGPGETQYF. DNA for the CDR3: TGTGCCATCAGCCTAGCGGGAGGGCCTGGGGAGACCCAGTACTTC.

The chain couples TRBV7-9 to TRBJ2-5, with 10 bases aligning to TRBD2. The junction had 9 bases not matched to a gene; V was cut back by 5 bases and J by 3 bases. The CDR3 consists of 16 residues. Germline CDR1 reads SEHNR; CDR2 reads FQNEAQ (reference sequence). In DNA, the CDR3 is TGTGCCAGCAGCGTAACCGGGACTAGCGCAGAAGAGACCCAGTACTTC. Its translation is CASSVTGTSAEETQYF.

Comment on this clonotype: A read error may produce the germline difference seen at one junction end. This sequence joins TRBV5-1 and TRBJ1-1, with D hard to call. The CDR3 is 12 residues long. The germline V gene has CDR1 SGHRS and CDR2 YFSETQ. CDR3: CASSLESTEAFF. CDR3 DNA sequence: TGCGCCAGCAGTTTGGAATCCACTGAAGCTTTCTTT.

V gene TRBV5-4 combines with J gene TRBJ2-5, with a tentative D call TRBD2 (6 bases). This CDR3 comprises 14 residues. In germline, CDR1 is SGHNT, CDR2 YYREEE (reference sequence). With 0 bases removed from V and 3 bases from J, the gap between germline ends came to 9 bases. DNA for the CDR3: TGTGCCAGCAGCTTGGATCCGGGGGAAGAGACCCAGTACTTC. It codes for CASSLDPGEETQYF.

This clonotype has only a few counts. The rearrangement uses TRBV29-1 and TRBJ2-7; maybe TRBD2 (5 bases). The CDR3 totals 13 residues. Trimming stripped 4 bases from V and 4 bases from J, with 14 bases between. CDR1 is SQVTM and CDR2 is ANQGSEA in the germline V gene. The CDR3 nucleotides are TGCAGCGTTGGGGCGAGGGTCGGTTACGAGCAGTACTTC. It codes for CSVGARVGYEQYF.

The V gene is TRBV3-1, the J gene TRBJ2-5, with 9 positions matching TRBD1. The CDR3 runs 15 residues. The J segment lost 4 bases and the V segment lost 3 bases, leaving 6 bases of the junction unmatched. The germline gives CDR1 LGHDT, CDR2 YNNKEL (reference sequence). This CDR3 reads CASSQTGTGLETQYF. The CDR3 DNA reads as TGTGCCAGCAGCCAGACCGGGACAGGGTTAGAGACCCAGTACTTC.

This clonotype was counted a few times. V gene TRBV29-1 combines with J gene TRBJ2-5; maybe TRBD2 (7 bases). The CDR3 loop spans 12 amino acids. Germline values: CDR1 SQVTM, CDR2 ANQGSEA. Trimming took off 6 bases at V and 4 bases at J, with 12 bases between the two ends. CDR3 nucleotide sequence: TGCAGCGTCGGGCGGGGGCTAGAGACCCAGTACTTC. It yields the protein CSVGRGLETQYF.

The chain employs TRBV9 and TRBJ2-7, with D tentatively TRBD1 (6 bases). Germline CDR1 reads SGDLS; CDR2 reads YYNGEE. CDR3 length: 14 residues. V lost 4 bases and J lost 5, with 16 bases in between. This CDR3 reads CASSPRGGVHEQYF. CDR3 sequence (DNA): TGTGCCAGCAGCCCACGAGGGGGTGTCCACGAGCAGTACTTC.

The J gene is TRBJ2-1, the V gene TRBV7-3; unclear D gene. The CDR3 extends over 12 amino acids. Trimming shortened V by 4 bases and J by 10 bases, and 11 bases separated the two germline ends. Germline V gene sequence: CDR1 SGHTA, CDR2 FQGTGA. The DNA for the CDR3 is TGTGCCAGCAGCTCCCCTATGCAAGAGCAGTTCTTC. This gives the protein CASSSPMQEQFF.

The chain carries TRBV12-3 or TRBV12-4 and TRBJ2-7, with 8 positions matching TRBD2. The J segment lost 4 bases and the V segment lost 5 bases, leaving 7 bases of the junction unmatched. The CDR3 contains 14 residues. The CDR3 here is CASSPLSGEYEQYF. DNA of the CDR3: TGTGCCAGCAGTCCTCTTAGCGGGGAATACGAGCAGTACTTC.

The chain uses TRBV28 and TRBJ2-7; D not certain. Germline V gene sequence: CDR1 MDHEN, CDR2 SYDVKM. The V end lost 3 bases, the J end lost 9 bases, and 12 bases lay between the germline ends. The CDR3 covers 12 residues. CDR3 in DNA: TGTGCCAGCAGTTTCCGAGAACTCGCGCAGTACTTC. It codes for CASSFRELAQYF.

This chain links TRBV20-1 with TRBJ2-3, with 8 bases that match TRBD2. Looked up from germline, CDR1 is DFQATT and CDR2 is SNEGSKA (reference sequence). The junction had 6 bases not matched to a gene; V was cut back by 5 bases and J by 2 bases. There are 14 residues in the CDR3. Here the CDR3 DNA reads TGCAGTGCTCCCGCAGCGGGGGTCACAGATACGCAGTATTTT. This codes for CSAPAAGVTDTQYF.

The genes are TRBV7-2 and TRBJ1-5; 10 bases match TRBD1. Germline loops: CDR1 SGHTA, CDR2 FQGNSA. The CDR3 covers 17 residues. V gave up 2 bases and J gave up 3 bases; unmatched junction bases: 7. CDR3 coding DNA: TGTGCCAGCAGCTTAATTGGGACAGGGGCCCCCAATCAGCCCCAGCATTTT. Its protein is CASSLIGTGAPNQPQHF. Full variable domain (remainder filled in from reference TRBV7-2 and TRBJ1-5): GAGVSQSPSNKVTEKGKDVELRCDPISGHTALYWYRQSLGQGLEFLIYFQGNSAPDKSGLPSDRFSAERTGGSVSTLTIQRTQQEDSAVYLCASSLIGTGAPNQPQHFGDGTRLSIL.

This clonotype was detected a few times. The V gene is TRBV12-3 or TRBV12-4, the J gene TRBJ2-7, with 9 positions matching TRBD1. With 4 bases clipped from V and 2 bases from J, the junction kept 3 bases outside the gene matches. This CDR3 is built from 14 residues. This chain's CDR3 is CASSSGTGTYEQYF. For the CDR3, the DNA is TGTGCCAGCAGTTCGGGGACAGGGACCTACGAGCAGTACTTC.

The gene calls are TRBV14 and TRBJ2-1; D gene unclear. Trimming took 0 bases from V and 10 from J, leaving 4 bases between them. CDR3 length: 11 amino acids. Germline V gene lookup returns CDR1 SGHDN and CDR2 FVKESK. The CDR3 protein is CASSQDREQFF. CDR3 nucleotides: TGTGCCAGCAGCCAAGATCGGGAGCAGTTCTTC. The complete variable domain, with remaining parts taken from reference TRBV14 and TRBJ2-1, reads EAGVTQFPSHSVIEKGQTVTLRCDPISGHDNLYWYRRVMGKEIKFLLHFVKESKQDESGMPNNRFLAERTGGTYSTLKVQPAELEDSGVYFCASSQDREQFFGPGTRLTVL.

The V gene is TRBV20-1, the J gene TRBJ1-6; TRBD1 might be the D (5 bases). The CDR3 spans 15 residues. V was cut by 1 base and J by 6 bases, with 13 bases left in between. The germline V gene has CDR1 DFQATT and CDR2 SNEGSKA (reference sequence). CDR3 DNA sequence: TGCAGTGCTAGAGTCCCCAGGGATTCTAATTCACCCCTCCACTTT. Translated, it gives CSARVPRDSNSPLHF.

This clonotype came up a few times. This chain links TRBV4-1 with TRBJ2-1; no firm D call. Trimming cost V 6 bases and J 2 bases, with 14 bases left between them. This CDR3 spans 15 amino acids. Germline V gene lookup returns CDR1 MGHRA and CDR2 YSYEKL. Here the CDR3 reads CASSPAIGTYNEQFF. CDR3 DNA: TGCGCCAGCAGTCCCGCTATAGGGACCTACAATGAGCAGTTCTTC.

The J gene is TRBJ2-1, the V gene TRBV27; tentative D call: TRBD1 (6 bases). Looked up from germline, CDR1 is MNHEY and CDR2 is SMNVEV (reference sequence). The CDR3 is 15 residues long. Trimming shortened V by 4 bases and J by 3 bases, and 13 bases separated the two germline ends. CDR3 residues: CASSSDRRLYNEQFF. The DNA of the CDR3 is TGTGCCAGCAGTTCCGACAGGCGCCTCTACAATGAGCAGTTCTTC.

This chain joins TRBV25-1 and TRBJ2-4, with D maybe TRBD1 (6 bases). Trimming removed 3 bases from V and 7 bases from J, with 10 bases in between. From germline, CDR1 is MGHDK and CDR2 SYGVNS. The CDR3 has 13 amino acids. The CDR3 sequence: CASSETQGNIQYF. The DNA of the CDR3 is TGTGCCAGCAGTGAGACTCAGGGGAACATTCAGTACTTC.